Shown below are 11 T cell receptor beta chains from a single sample sequenced in a study of CD8+CD57+ T cells in acquired aplastic anemia (dated by TCRdb to 2016 to 2018). Sequencing used an Illumina HiSeq 2000. Genomic DNA was used as template for profiling of TCR beta VDJ combinations and CDR3 sequences. TCRdb reprocessed the public reads (quality trimming at Q25 with fastp, clone calling with MiXCR) and kept in-frame beta chains. Each record represents a unique CDR3 protein, reported with the most common genes and DNA among its rows. The sample table holds a few hundred thousand distinct CDR3 sequences, of which roughly 68% were seen once. Under 5% of the sample goes to the ten largest clones. The specimen sequenced was sorted CD4+, CD8+, or CD8+CD57+ T cells (not recorded which) from PBMCs. The receptor set was obtained from a human donor in good health, serving as a control.

This clonotype was picked up many times. This chain uses TRBV5-1 with TRBJ2-3; tentative D call: TRBD2 (5 bases). There are 15 residues in the CDR3. The ends were cut back, 3 bases at V and 1 base at J, with 12 bases in the middle. Germline V gene data show CDR1 as SGHRS and CDR2 as YFSETQ. CDR3 sequence reads: CASSYLSVGTDTQYF. The DNA of the CDR3 is TGCGCCAGCAGCTACCTTAGCGTAGGCACAGATACGCAGTATTTT.

J is TRBJ2-7 and V is TRBV10-3; perhaps TRBD2 as D (7 bases). V lost 3 bases to trimming and J lost 4 bases, with 19 bases between them. The CDR3 extends over 16 amino acids. Germline CDR1 ENHRY, CDR2 SYGVKD. CDR3 protein: CAISDLGGGGTYEQYF. The CDR3 DNA reads as TGTGCCATCAGTGACCTAGGGGGAGGGGGTACGTACGAGCAGTACTTC.

The chain couples TRBV19 to TRBJ1-2; D remains unclear. V shed 4 bases and J shed 2 bases, with 8 bases lying between them. The CDR3 consists of 13 residues. Germline V lookup: CDR1 LNHDA, CDR2 SQIVND (reference sequence). The CDR3 nucleotides are TGTGCCAGTAGTAGGGCAGGAAACTATGGCTACACCTTC. It specifies CASSRAGNYGYTF.

This clonotype was counted once. Since a much larger clone is just one base distant, this may be a read error. This rearrangement joins TRBV5-1 to TRBJ2-5; the D is unclear. The CDR3 is made up of 15 amino acids. Trimming removed 3 bases at V and 5 bases at J, with 17 bases between. CDR1 is SGHRS and CDR2 is YFSETQ in the germline V gene. CDR3 in amino acids: CASSSGAQSGETQYF. As DNA, the CDR3 is TGCGCCAGCAGCTCCGGCGCCCAAAGTGGGGAGACCCAGTACTTC. Filled out from reference TRBV5-1 and TRBJ2-5, the complete variable domain reads KAGVTQTPRYLIKTRGQQVTLSCSPISGHRSVSWYQQTPGQGLQFLFEYFSETQRNKGNFPGRFSGRQFSNSRSEMNVSTLELGDSALYLCASSSGAQSGETQYFGPGTRLLVL.

In this sample, this clonotype turned up once. This sequence joins TRBV20-1 and TRBJ1-5; possible D gene TRBD1, 5 bases. The CDR3 contains 12 residues. Trimming stripped 6 bases from V and 14 bases from J, with 20 bases between. The V gene's germline CDR1 is DFQATT and CDR2 SNEGSKA (reference sequence). This CDR3 is CSAGEGAEREHF. The CDR3 DNA reads as TGCAGTGCGGGGGAGGGAGCAGAGCGGGAGCATTTT.

The rearrangement joins TRBV9 to TRBJ2-5, with D unresolved. The germline V and J ends were trimmed by 4 bases and 9 bases, with 25 bases remaining between them. In germline, CDR1 is SGDLS, CDR2 YYNGEE. The CDR3 length is 16 residues. Written as DNA, the CDR3 is TGTGCCAGCAGCTTCAGGTTGACGTGCACTGAAGCTTCCCAGTACTTC. Amino acids: CASSFRLTCTEASQYF.

This clonotype was seen ten or more times. The chain couples TRBV7-6 to TRBJ2-5, with D uncertain. V was cut by 2 bases and J by 3 bases, with 7 bases left in between. Germline CDR1 SGHVS, CDR2 FNYEAQ. CDR3 length equals 13 residues. The CDR3 sequence: CASSLSREETQYF. CDR3 coding DNA: TGTGCCAGCAGCTTAAGTAGGGAAGAGACCCAGTACTTC.

The sample holds many counts of this clonotype. The rearrangement joins TRBV5-6 to TRBJ1-2; D is perhaps TRBD1 (5 bases). This CDR3 contains 16 residues. The germline V and J ends were trimmed by 4 bases and 0 bases, with 16 bases remaining between them. Germline values: CDR1 SGHDT, CDR2 YYEEEE. The CDR3: CASSPGRRSSNYGYTF. As DNA, the CDR3 is TGTGCCAGCAGCCCGGGACGGAGATCCTCTAACTATGGCTACACCTTC.

This chain links TRBV12-3 or TRBV12-4 with TRBJ1-5; 9 positions match TRBD1. The CDR3 consists of 17 residues. The V gene end was trimmed by 4 bases and the J gene end by 5 bases; junction bases not matched to a gene: 12. CDR3 nucleotide sequence: TGTGCCAGCAGTTCAGGAGGGTATGGGACAGGGTATCAGCCCCAGCATTTT. Translating it yields CASSSGGYGTGYQPQHF.

The genes are TRBV7-2 and TRBJ2-1; 7 bases are a match to TRBD2. The CDR3 extends over 16 amino acids. Unmatched junction bases numbered 19, after V lost 5 bases and J lost 12 bases. The V gene's germline CDR1 is SGHTA and CDR2 FQGNSA. The CDR3 nucleotides read TGTGCCAGCAGCGTTTCTGGCGGGGGTCCCCACCATGTGCAGTTCTTC. Translating gives CASSVSGGGPHHVQFF.

This clonotype was counted between two and nine times. The V gene is TRBV3-1, the J gene TRBJ1-1; maybe TRBD1 (6 bases). V was clipped by 1 base and J by 5 bases, with 14 bases between them. This CDR3 spans 15 amino acids. CDR1 is LGHDT, CDR2 YNNKEL, per germline (reference sequence). This CDR3 reads CASSQAGGQGTEAFF. The CDR3 DNA sequence: TGTGCCAGCAGCCAAGCTGGGGGACAAGGAACTGAAGCTTTCTTT.